A selection of T cell receptor beta chains follows, all from one sample in a study of blood T cell repertoires in COVID-19. TCRdb's copy holds only in-frame clones and misses some; the assay was immunoSEQ multiplex PCR. The sample carries around 100,000 clones, about 84% recorded once. The sample consisted of peripheral blood. The source is a man aged 45-65 years with acute or convalescent COVID-19. The CDR3 runs from the conserved cysteine through the conserved F or W. A D gene is named only where the DNA matches it firmly. Clone size is stated in some rows and not others, as once, few, many or a class when expanded.

V	D	size	J	DNA	CDR3
TRBV15	TRBD1	once	TRBJ1-3	TGTGCCACCACCGTTAGGGAGGACAGGGCCATGAACACCATATATTTT	CATTVREDRAMNTIYF
TRBV3-1/TRBV3-2	-	once	TRBJ2-6	TGTGCCAGCAGCCAACGCGTGTCTGGGGCCAACGTCCTGACTTTC	CASSQRVSGANVLTF
TRBV3-1/TRBV3-2	-	-	TRBJ1-1	TGTGCCAGCAGCCCTTATATCGGCGGGGACACTGAAGCTTTCTTT	CASSPYIGGDTEAFF
TRBV28	-	-	TRBJ1-5	TGTGCCAGCAGATCCGCCTCCTACAATCAGCCCCAGCATTTT	CASRSASYNQPQHF
TRBV19	TRBD1	-	TRBJ1-6	TGTGCCAGTAGTTTCGGGACAGCCAATAATTCACCCCTCCACTTT	CASSFGTANNSPLHF
TRBV7-3	-	once	TRBJ1-1	TGTGCCAGCAGCAGACAGGAAAACACTGAAGCTTTCTTT	CASSRQENTEAFF
TRBV10-2	TRBD2	-	TRBJ2-5	TGCGCCACTTCAACTAGCGGGGGGCAGGAGACCCAGTACTTC	CATSTSGGQETQYF
TRBV6-1	-	-	TRBJ1-5	TGTGCCAGCAGTGAGGGGCGGGGTCAGCCCCAGCATTTT	CASSEGRGQPQHF
TRBV11-2	TRBD1	-	TRBJ1-2	TGTGCCAGCAGCCGAACAGGGGGCGAGAAAGGTGGCTACACCTTC	CASSRTGGEKGGYTF
TRBV19	-	-	TRBJ2-3	TGTGCCAGTAGTAAAGGAGTGCTCACAGATACGCAGTATTTT	CASSKGVLTDTQYF
TRBV6-5	-	-	TRBJ1-1	TGTGCCAGCAGCCAGACTGCGAACACTGAAGCTTTCTTT	CASSQTANTEAFF
TRBV11-2	TRBD1	-	TRBJ2-3	TGTGCCAGCAGCTTGGGAACAGGGGATGCGCAGTATTTT	CASSLGTGDAQYF
TRBV30	-	once	TRBJ2-1	TGTGCCTGGAGTGAGGGGGGGTCCCAAAGGGAGCAGTTCTTC	CAWSEGGSQREQFF
TRBV29-1	TRBD1	-	TRBJ2-2	TGCAGCGTTGGACAGGGGGTGGTGGCCAGGGAGCTGTTTTTT	CSVGQGVVARELFF
TRBV30	TRBD1	-	TRBJ1-2	TGTGCCTGGAGTGGGGGAAGGACAGGGGGCTATGGCTACACCTTC	CAWSGGRTGGYGYTF
TRBV2	-	-	TRBJ1-1	TGTGCCAGCAGTGAAGATTTCCAAGCGGCGGCTTTCTTT	CASSEDFQAAAFF
TRBV10-3	TRBD2	-	TRBJ2-3	TGTGCCATCAGTGTAGGGGGAGCGGGAGGGTATCCAGATACGCAGTATTTT	CAISVGGAGGYPDTQYF
TRBV5-1	TRBD2	-	TRBJ2-3	TGCGCCAGCAGCTTGATGGTTACTAGCGGGGGAAATGCAGATACGCAGTATTTT	CASSLMVTSGGNADTQYF
TRBV6-5	TRBD2	-	TRBJ2-1	TGTGCCAGCAGTTTAGATTTCGGGACTAGCCACAATGAGCAGTTCTTC	CASSLDFGTSHNEQFF
TRBV6-5	TRBD2	-	TRBJ2-3	TGTGCCACTCGGCGGGGGGGTCAGGGCACAGATACGCAGTATTTT	CATRRGGQGTDTQYF
TRBV7-2	TRBD1	-	TRBJ1-5	TGTGCCAGCAGCCTACAGGGGTCGGGAAGCAATCAGCCCCAGCATTTT	CASSLQGSGSNQPQHF
TRBV28	-	-	TRBJ1-4	TGTGCCACGGATAGGGGCAGGACTAATGAAAAACTGTTTTTT	CATDRGRTNEKLFF
TRBV7-2	TRBD1	few	TRBJ1-1	TGTGCCAGCAGCTTCCAGGGGGGTAGCACTGAAGCTTTCTTT	CASSFQGGSTEAFF
TRBV29-1	-	-	TRBJ1-1	TGCAGCGTCCGCCGGGGGGAAACAACTGAAGCTTTCTTT	CSVRRGETTEAFF
TRBV6-5	-	-	TRBJ1-2	TGTGCCAGCAGTTTTGGGAGGGCTCCAGCTAACTATGGCTACACCTTC	CASSFGRAPANYGYTF
TRBV6-1	TRBD1	-	TRBJ1-1	TGTGCCAGCAGTGAAGCAAGGGGGCATTTCGCTTTCTTT	CASSEARGHFAFF
TRBV11-2	-	-	TRBJ1-5	TGTGCCAGCAGCCTAGGCGTTAACAGGGTTCAGCCCCAGCATTTT	CASSLGVNRVQPQHF
TRBV28	TRBD1	-	TRBJ1-3	TGTGCCAGCGCTGGGACAGGACAGGGGATAGGAAACACCATATATTTT	CASAGTGQGIGNTIYF
TRBV6-5	-	-	TRBJ1-5	TGTGCCAGCAGGATGGGGGGGCCCCAGCATTTT	CASRMGGPQHF
TRBV20-1	TRBD1	few	TRBJ2-1	TGCAGTGCAAAGGGGGCCCCGGGGCAGTTCTTC	CSAKGAPGQFF
TRBV3-1/TRBV3-2	-	few	TRBJ1-1	TGTGCCAGCTCTCACGCGGGCCAGGCTGAAGCTTTCTTT	CASSHAGQAEAFF
TRBV24-1	-	-	TRBJ1-3	TGTGCCACCAGTGATTTGCCCCAGGGTCCTTCCCTTATCTCTGGAAACACCATATATTTT	CATSDLPQGPSLISGNTIYF
TRBV2	-	-	TRBJ2-1	TGTGCCAGCAGTGTACGGGGGAGTGAGCAGTTCTTC	CASSVRGSEQFF
TRBV27	TRBD2	-	TRBJ2-1	TGTGCCAGCAGTTTCACTCCCGGGACTAGCTACAATGAGCAGTTCTTC	CASSFTPGTSYNEQFF
TRBV10-3	-	-	TRBJ2-1	TGTGCCATCAGTACCGACAGCTACAATGAGCAGTTCTTC	CAISTDSYNEQFF
TRBV5-6	TRBD1	-	TRBJ2-7	TGTGCCAGCAGCTTACCGGGACAGACCTACGAGCAGTACTTC	CASSLPGQTYEQYF
TRBV7-9	-	-	TRBJ1-2	TGTGCCAGCAGCTTACAGGGTTGGGATGGCTACACCTTC	CASSLQGWDGYTF
TRBV6-5	TRBD1	-	TRBJ1-2	TGTGCCAGCGGGACAGGGAAGCTTGGAAACTATGGCTACACCTTC	CASGTGKLGNYGYTF
TRBV5-1	-	-	TRBJ1-4	TGCGCCAGCAGCTTGGCTGCGTCTAATGAAAAACTGTTTTTT	CASSLAASNEKLFF
TRBV2	TRBD2	-	TRBJ2-2	TGTGCCAGCAGCCTGACTAGCGGGGGGACCGGGGAGCTGTTTTTT	CASSLTSGGTGELFF
TRBV12-3/TRBV12-4	-	-	TRBJ2-1	TGTGCCAGCGCAGACTACAATGAGCAGTTCTTC	CASADYNEQFF
TRBV2	-	-	TRBJ1-1	TGTGCCAGCAGCAAAGAAGGTGGCGGCCAGCCCACTGAAGCTTTCTTT	CASSKEGGGQPTEAFF
TRBV7-8	-	-	TRBJ2-3	TGTGCCAGCAGCCGACTGGGGGGGCCTAGCACAGATACGCAGTATTTT	CASSRLGGPSTDTQYF
TRBV18	-	-	TRBJ2-3	TGTGCCAGCTCACCAGGTTCGGCAGGGGTCACAGATACGCAGTATTTT	CASSPGSAGVTDTQYF
TRBV4-2	-	-	TRBJ1-1	TGTGCCAGCAGTAAATCAGTGGACACGACTAGTTACACTGAAGCTTTCTTT	CASSKSVDTTSYTEAFF
TRBV9	TRBD1	few	TRBJ1-2	TGTGCCAGCAGCGTCGGGACAGGGGATAACTATGGCTACACCTTC	CASSVGTGDNYGYTF
TRBV11-3	-	-	TRBJ2-2	TGTGCCAGTCTCCTATCTGTTTCAGGGGCCGGGGAGCTGTTTTTT	CASLLSVSGAGELFF
TRBV6-5	-	-	TRBJ1-2	TGTGCCAGCATAGGGGGGGAGGCTGGCTACACCTTC	CASIGGEAGYTF
TRBV19	TRBD1	-	TRBJ2-4	TGTGCCAGTAGTATGTACTTTGCCGGGACAGGGCTTCGAGCCAAAAACATTCAGTACTTC	CASSMYFAGTGLRAKNIQYF
TRBV10-2	-	-	TRBJ1-1	TGCGCCAGCTCCAATACAGGTGAAGCTTTCTTT	CASSNTGEAFF
TRBV5-6	-	-	TRBJ2-5	TGTGCCAGCAGCTTGAATGAGCGCCAAGAGACCCAGTACTTC	CASSLNERQETQYF
TRBV28	TRBD1	-	TRBJ1-4	TGTGCCAGCAGTTTAAGGGGACAGGGTCGTGAAAAACTGTTTTTT	CASSLRGQGREKLFF
TRBV28	TRBD1	-	TRBJ1-2	TGTGCCAGCAGTGAGCCCGGGACAGGGGTTCTTTATGGCTACACCTTC	CASSEPGTGVLYGYTF
TRBV7-9	-	few	TRBJ2-1	TGTGCCAGCAGCTTAGAGGCGGGGAGGAATGAGCAGTTCTTC	CASSLEAGRNEQFF
TRBV29-1	-	-	TRBJ2-4	TGCAGCGTTGAAGACCGGAACATTCAGTACTTC	CSVEDRNIQYF